The sequence of this TCR beta chain was determined in a study of T cell responses to AZD1222 COVID-19 vaccine. Only in-frame clones appear in the TCRdb table, and some are missing; sequencing was by immunoSEQ multiplex PCR. The data hold 200,000 to 300,000 clones, with approximately 93% observed a single time. Points from the study as a whole: Increases in Spike-specific TCR breadth and depth were seen after two AZD1222 doses. Females outnumbered males among donors, who were mostly white British; clonal diversity was possibly underestimated. Variant regions that are unmutated are reportedly the target of nearly half of spike-specific TCRs. Distributed over spike, vaccine-associated CD4 TCRs predominated at 160-218 and 743-854.

Notes on this clone: No antigen is known for it. Other DNA sequences within the sample encode an identical CDR3.

V shed 3 bases and J shed 2 bases, with 4 bases lying between them. CDR3 length equals 12 residues. The sequencing used peripheral blood, collected on day 0 of AZD1222 vaccination. V gene TRBV12-3 or TRBV12-4 combines with J gene TRBJ1-2; D is unresolved. This TCR derives from an adult in good health. CDR3 residues: CASSLGNYGYTF. For the CDR3, the DNA is TGTGCCAGCAGTTTGGGGAACTATGGCTACACCTTC.